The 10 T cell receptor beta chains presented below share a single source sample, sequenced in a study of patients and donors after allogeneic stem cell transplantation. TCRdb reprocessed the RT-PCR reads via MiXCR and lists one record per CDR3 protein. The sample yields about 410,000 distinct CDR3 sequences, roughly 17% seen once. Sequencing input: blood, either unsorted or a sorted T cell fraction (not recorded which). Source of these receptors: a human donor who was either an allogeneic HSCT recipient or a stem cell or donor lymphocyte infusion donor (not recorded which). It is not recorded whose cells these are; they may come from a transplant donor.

CDR3 DNA sequence: TGTGCCAGCAGCCATAAGAGGGAGACCCAGTACTTC. Its protein product is CASSHKRETQYF. The chain employs TRBV7-8 and TRBJ2-5; no clear D. The germline gives CDR1 SGHVS, CDR2 FQNEAQ. The ends were cut back, 5 bases at V and 5 bases at J, with 9 bases in the middle. The CDR3 is made up of 12 amino acids.

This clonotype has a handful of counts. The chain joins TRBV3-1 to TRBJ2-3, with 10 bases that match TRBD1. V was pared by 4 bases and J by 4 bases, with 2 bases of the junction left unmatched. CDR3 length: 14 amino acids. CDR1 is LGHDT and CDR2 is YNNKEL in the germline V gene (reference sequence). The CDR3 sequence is CASSRQGASDTQYF. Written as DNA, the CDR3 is TGTGCCAGCAGCCGACAGGGGGCGTCAGATACGCAGTATTTT.

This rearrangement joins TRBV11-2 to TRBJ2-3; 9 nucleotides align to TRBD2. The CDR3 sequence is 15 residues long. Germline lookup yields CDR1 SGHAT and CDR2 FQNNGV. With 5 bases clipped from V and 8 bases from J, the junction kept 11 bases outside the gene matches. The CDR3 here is CASSPRLAVGTTQYF. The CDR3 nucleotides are TGTGCCAGCAGCCCCCGACTAGCGGTTGGCACTACGCAGTATTTT.

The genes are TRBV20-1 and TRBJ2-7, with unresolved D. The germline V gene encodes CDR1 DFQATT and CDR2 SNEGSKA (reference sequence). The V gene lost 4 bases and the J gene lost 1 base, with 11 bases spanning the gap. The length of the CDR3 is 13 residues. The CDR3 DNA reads TGCAGTGCTACGGACCTGACGTCCTACGAGCAGTACTTC. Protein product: CSATDLTSYEQYF.

Here the CDR3 DNA reads TGTGCCAGTAGTTCCTGGACTAGCACAGATACGCAGTATTTT. It is translated as CASSSWTSTDTQYF. V usage is TRBV19 and J usage is TRBJ2-3, with D tentatively TRBD2 (5 bases). Per the germline V gene, CDR1 is LNHDA and CDR2 is SQIVND (reference sequence). V lost 5 bases and J 0 bases, leaving 9 bases between the germline ends. The CDR3 spans 14 residues.

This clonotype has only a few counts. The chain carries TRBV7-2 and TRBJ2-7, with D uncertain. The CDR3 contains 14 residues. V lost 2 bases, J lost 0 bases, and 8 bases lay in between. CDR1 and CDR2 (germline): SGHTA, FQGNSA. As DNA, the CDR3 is TGTGCCAGCAGCTTACATAGACTCTCCTACGAGCAGTACTTC. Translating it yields CASSLHRLSYEQYF.

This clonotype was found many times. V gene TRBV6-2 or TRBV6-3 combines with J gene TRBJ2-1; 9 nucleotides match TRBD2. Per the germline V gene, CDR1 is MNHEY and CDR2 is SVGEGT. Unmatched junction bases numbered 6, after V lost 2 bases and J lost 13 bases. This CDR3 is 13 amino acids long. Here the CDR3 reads CASSYRAGGPQFF. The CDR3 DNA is TGTGCCAGCAGTTACCGAGCGGGGGGCCCCCAGTTCTTC.

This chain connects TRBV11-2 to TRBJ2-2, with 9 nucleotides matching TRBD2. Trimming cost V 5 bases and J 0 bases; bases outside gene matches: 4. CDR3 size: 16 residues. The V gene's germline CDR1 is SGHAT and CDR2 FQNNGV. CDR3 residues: CASSARLAANTGELFF. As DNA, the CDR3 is TGTGCCAGCAGCGCTCGACTAGCGGCGAACACCGGGGAGCTGTTTTTT.

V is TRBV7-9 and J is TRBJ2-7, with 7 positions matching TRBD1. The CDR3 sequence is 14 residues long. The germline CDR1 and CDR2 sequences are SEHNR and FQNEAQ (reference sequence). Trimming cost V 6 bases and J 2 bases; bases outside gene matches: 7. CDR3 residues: CASSRDSPAYEQYF. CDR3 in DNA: TGTGCCAGCAGTAGGGACAGCCCAGCCTACGAGCAGTACTTC.

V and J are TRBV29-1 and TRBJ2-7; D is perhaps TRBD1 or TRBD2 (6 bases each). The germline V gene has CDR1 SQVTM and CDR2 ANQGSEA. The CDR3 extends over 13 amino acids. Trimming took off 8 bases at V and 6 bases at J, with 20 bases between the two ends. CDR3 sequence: CSIKEGVMGEQYF. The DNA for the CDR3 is TGCAGCATCAAGGAGGGGGTAATGGGCGAGCAGTACTTC.